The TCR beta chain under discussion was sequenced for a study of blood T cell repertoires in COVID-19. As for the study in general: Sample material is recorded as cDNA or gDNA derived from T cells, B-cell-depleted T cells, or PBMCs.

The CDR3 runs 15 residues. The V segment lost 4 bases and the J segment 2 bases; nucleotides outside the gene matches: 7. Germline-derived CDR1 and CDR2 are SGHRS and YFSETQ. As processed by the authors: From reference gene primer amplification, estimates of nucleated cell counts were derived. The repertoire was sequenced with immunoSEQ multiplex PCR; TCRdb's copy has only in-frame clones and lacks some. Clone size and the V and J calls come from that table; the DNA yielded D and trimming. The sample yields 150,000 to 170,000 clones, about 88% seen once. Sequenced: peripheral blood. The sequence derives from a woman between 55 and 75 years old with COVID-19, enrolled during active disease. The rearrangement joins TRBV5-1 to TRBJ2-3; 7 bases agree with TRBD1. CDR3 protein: CASSTPQGSTDTQYF. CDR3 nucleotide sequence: TGCGCCAGCAGCACCCCACAGGGGTCCACAGATACGCAGTATTTT.